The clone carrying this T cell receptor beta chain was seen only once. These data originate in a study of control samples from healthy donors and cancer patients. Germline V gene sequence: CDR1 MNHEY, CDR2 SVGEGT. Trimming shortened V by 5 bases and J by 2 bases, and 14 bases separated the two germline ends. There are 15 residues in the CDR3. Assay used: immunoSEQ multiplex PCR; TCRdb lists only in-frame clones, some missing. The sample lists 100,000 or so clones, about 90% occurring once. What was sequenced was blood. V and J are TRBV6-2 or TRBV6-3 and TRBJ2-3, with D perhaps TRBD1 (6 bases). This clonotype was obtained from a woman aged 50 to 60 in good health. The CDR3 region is CASSLRDTFTDTQYF. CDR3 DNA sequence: TGTGCCAGCAGTCTACGGGACACCTTCACAGATACGCAGTATTTT.